The next 22 T cell receptor beta chains were all read from a single sample in a study of OX40 agonist ivuxolimab in advanced cancers. Sequencing used immunoSEQ multiplex PCR; TCRdb keeps in-frame clones, though not all of them. The repertoire holds roughly 65,000 clones, with 80% to 90% as singletons. The sequenced sample was CD4+ or CD8+ T cells sorted from blood, obtained in a trial of the OX40 agonist ivuxolimab. All receptors come from an adult with an advanced solid tumor such as melanoma, head and neck, liver or kidney cancer.

This clone appeared once. V usage is TRBV4-2 and J usage is TRBJ1-1; the match to TRBD1 covers 7 bases. The germline CDR1 and CDR2 sequences are LGHNA and YNFKEQ. CDR3 length equals 18 residues. V was pared by 1 base and J by 3 bases, with 14 bases of the junction left unmatched. CDR3 amino acids: CASSQVTAFQGDHTEAFF. CDR3 coding DNA: TGTGCCAGCAGCCAAGTCACGGCCTTCCAGGGGGATCACACTGAAGCTTTCTTT.

The rearrangement links TRBV28 to TRBJ1-2, with D possibly matching TRBD1 (5 bases). V lost 4 bases to trimming and J lost 0 bases, with 15 bases between them. Germline lookup yields CDR1 MDHEN and CDR2 SYDVKM. This CDR3 has 16 residues. The CDR3 sequence is CASSSGATLTNYGYTF. For the CDR3, the DNA is TGTGCCAGCAGTTCCGGGGCTACGTTAACTAACTATGGCTACACCTTC.

The V call is TRBV28, the J call TRBJ2-1; D ambiguous. CDR3 length: 12 residues. Germline lookup yields CDR1 MDHEN and CDR2 SYDVKM. The germline V and J ends were trimmed by 2 bases and 8 bases, with 7 bases remaining between them. Written as DNA, the CDR3 is TGTGCCAGCAGTTTAGTGGGTGATGAGCAGTTCTTC. The encoded protein is CASSLVGDEQFF.

This chain links TRBV6-1 with TRBJ1-4, with 9 bases fitting TRBD1. The CDR3 is 14 amino acids. CDR1 and CDR2 (germline): MNHNS, SASEGT. V lost 7 bases, J lost 7 bases, and 7 bases stayed unmatched. The CDR3 sequence is CASNEGQGPEKLFF. The CDR3 coding sequence is TGTGCCAGCAACGAGGGACAGGGTCCTGAAAAACTGTTTTTT.

The rearrangement links TRBV9 to TRBJ2-5; a weak D match, TRBD1 (6 bases). The CDR3 extends over 15 amino acids. Germline loops: CDR1 SGDLS, CDR2 YYNGEE. The V gene lost 3 bases and the J gene lost 2 bases, with 14 bases spanning the gap. This chain's CDR3 is CASSALGHRQETQYF. CDR3 DNA sequence: TGTGCCAGCAGCGCCTTGGGACACCGACAAGAGACCCAGTACTTC.

The gene calls are TRBV4-2 and TRBJ2-7; D unclear. The germline V gene encodes CDR1 LGHNA and CDR2 YNFKEQ. This CDR3 contains 14 residues. Trimming stripped 1 base from V and 3 bases from J, with 10 bases between. In DNA, the CDR3 is TGTGCCAGCAGCCAAGGTGGCGGAAGCTACGAGCAGTACTTC. Its translation: CASSQGGGSYEQYF.

V is TRBV7-2 and J is TRBJ1-6; tentatively, D is TRBD1 (6 bases). The V gene lost 5 bases and the J gene lost 6 bases, with 14 bases spanning the gap. Looked up from germline, CDR1 is SGHTA and CDR2 is FQGNSA. The CDR3 sequence is 15 residues long. The CDR3 spells CASSRNRAPNSPLHF. The CDR3 bases are TGTGCCAGCAGCCGGAACAGGGCCCCTAATTCACCCCTCCACTTT.

In its sample, this clone was seen a few times. J is TRBJ1-6 and V is TRBV18; D possibly corresponds to TRBD1 (6 bases). The CDR3 has 18 amino acids. Between the trimmed V and J ends, which lost 4 bases and 5 bases, there was a span of 21 bases. Germline CDR1 is KGHSH and CDR2 is LQKENI. The CDR3 loop reads CASSQKSTGAIDNSPLHF. The CDR3 coding sequence is TGTGCCAGCTCACAAAAATCCACGGGGGCGATTGATAATTCACCCCTCCACTTT.

The chain joins TRBV27 to TRBJ1-1, with TRBD1 matching 9 bases. This CDR3 has 14 residues. CDR1 and CDR2 (germline): MNHEY, SMNVEV (reference sequence). The V and J ends lost 5 bases and 4 bases, in that order; junction bases with no gene match: 5. In DNA, the CDR3 is TGTGCCAGCAGTGGACGGGGACAGGGCACTGAAGCTTTCTTT. Its translation: CASSGRGQGTEAFF.

The J gene is TRBJ2-3, the V gene TRBV19; D uncertain. This CDR3 has 16 amino acids. Looked up from germline, CDR1 is LNHDA and CDR2 is SQIVND (reference sequence). The ends were cut back, 3 bases at V and 1 base at J, with 14 bases in the middle. The CDR3 protein is CASSMPPGLRTDTQYF. CDR3 coding DNA: TGTGCCAGTAGTATGCCTCCGGGCCTCCGCACAGATACGCAGTATTTT.

The chain links TRBV6-5 to TRBJ1-5, with TRBD1 matching 8 bases. The ends lost 6 bases at V and 2 bases at J; junction bases unmatched: 3. This CDR3 spans 14 amino acids. Germline V CDR1 and CDR2: MNHEY, SVGAGI. The CDR3: CASRQGQGNQPQHF. CDR3 nucleotide sequence: TGTGCCAGCAGGCAGGGACAGGGCAATCAGCCCCAGCATTTT.

A few counts support this clone. The chain uses TRBV7-9 and TRBJ2-3; TRBD1 matches at 7 bases. CDR1 and CDR2 from the germline V gene are SEHNR and FQNEAQ (reference sequence). V lost 3 bases to trimming and J lost 2 bases; unmatched junction nucleotides: 2. The CDR3 extends over 14 amino acids. The CDR3 spells CASSLGQLTDTQYF. In DNA form, the CDR3 reads TGTGCCAGCAGCTTGGGACAGCTCACAGATACGCAGTATTTT. The variable domain in full, with the rest retrieved from reference TRBV7-9 and TRBJ2-3, is DTGVSQNPRHKITKRGQNVTFRCDPISEHNRLYWYRQTLGQGPEFLTYFQNEAQLEKSRLLSDRFSAERPKGSFSTLEIQRTEQGDSAMYLCASSLGQLTDTQYFGPGTRLTVL.

The CDR3 DNA reads TGTGCCAGCAGCTTAGTTTCTGGAAACACCATATATTTT. Its translation: CASSLVSGNTIYF. The chain employs TRBV7-9 and TRBJ1-3; D is uncertain. V was pared by 1 base and J by 1 base, with 2 bases between. CDR1 and CDR2 (germline): SEHNR, FQNEAQ (reference sequence). The CDR3 is made up of 13 amino acids. The full variable domain, in which reference TRBV7-9 and TRBJ1-3 provide the parts outside the CDR3, is DTGVSQNPRHKITKRGQNVTFRCDPISEHNRLYWYRQTLGQGPEFLTYFQNEAQLEKSRLLSDRFSAERPKGSFSTLEIQRTEQGDSAMYLCASSLVSGNTIYFGEGSWLTVV.

This clone was counted only a few times. This chain joins TRBV6-5 and TRBJ1-6; no reliable D call. V was trimmed by 6 bases and J by 6 bases, leaving 15 bases between them. The germline V gene encodes CDR1 MNHEY and CDR2 SVGAGI. The CDR3 is 15 amino acids. The CDR3 nucleotides are TGTGCCAGCAGCTACGGATTCCAGATTAATTCACCCCTCCACTTT. Translating gives CASSYGFQINSPLHF.

The chain couples TRBV11-2 to TRBJ1-4, with D possibly TRBD1 on 5 matching bases. Germline CDR1 and CDR2: SGHAT and FQNNGV. V was cut by 0 bases and J by 0 bases, with 11 bases left in between. This CDR3 is 17 amino acids long. The CDR3 coding sequence is TGTGCCAGCAGCTTAGATCGAGGGGCCTCAACTAATGAAAAACTGTTTTTT. Its translation: CASSLDRGASTNEKLFF. Combining the CDR3 with reference TRBV11-2 and TRBJ1-4 gives the whole variable domain EAGVAQSPRYKIIEKRQSVAFWCNPISGHATLYWYQQILGQGPKLLIQFQNNGVVDDSQLPKDRFSAERLKGVDSTLKIQPAKLEDSAVYLCASSLDRGASTNEKLFFGSGTQLSVL.

This clone appeared a single time. The chain uses TRBV2 and TRBJ1-1, with 11 bases that match TRBD1. CDR1 is SNHLY and CDR2 is FYNNEI in the germline V gene. The CDR3 contains 13 residues. V trimming: 7 bases; J trimming: 11 bases; junction bases outside the gene matches: 9. CDR3 sequence: CASNRDRGSVAFF. Here the CDR3 DNA reads TGTGCCAGCAATCGGGACAGGGGGTCCGTTGCTTTCTTT.

The chain joins TRBV6-5 to TRBJ2-3; 7 nucleotides align to TRBD1. V lost 2 bases and J lost 1; bases outside the gene matches: 6. The CDR3 contains 16 residues. Germline lookup yields CDR1 MNHEY and CDR2 SVGAGI. The CDR3 bases are TGTGCCAGCAGTTACAATGGAGGACAGGGCACAGATACGCAGTATTTT. Protein sequence: CASSYNGGQGTDTQYF.

The chain joins TRBV28 to TRBJ1-2; no clear D gene. Germline CDR1 reads MDHEN; CDR2 reads SYDVKM. With 2 bases removed from V and 4 bases from J, the gap between germline ends came to 5 bases. This CDR3 has 12 residues. This CDR3 reads CASSLMAYGYTF. CDR3 nucleotide sequence: TGTGCCAGCAGTTTAATGGCCTATGGCTACACCTTC.

The chain recombines TRBV6-1 with TRBJ2-1; TRBD1 is a possible D gene (6 bases). This CDR3 has 13 residues. Germline V gene data show CDR1 as MNHNS and CDR2 as SASEGT. V was pared by 4 bases and J by 2 bases, with 6 bases between. Here the CDR3 reads CASSGTAYNEQFF. CDR3 nucleotide sequence: TGTGCCAGCAGTGGGACAGCCTACAATGAGCAGTTCTTC.

The chain couples TRBV29-1 to TRBJ2-2; D is uncertain. Germline assignment: CDR1 SQVTM and CDR2 ANQGSEA. CDR3 length: 14 amino acids. The V gene lost 4 bases and the J gene lost 7 bases, with 16 bases spanning the gap. The CDR3 protein is CSVAPGSPGGELFF. For the CDR3, the DNA is TGCAGCGTTGCACCAGGATCTCCGGGCGGGGAGCTGTTTTTT.

The chain carries TRBV5-5 and TRBJ1-2; D possibly corresponds to TRBD1 (6 bases). This CDR3 comprises 15 residues. Deletions cut 2 bases from V and 2 bases from J, with 13 bases between. Germline lookup yields CDR1 SGHKS and CDR2 YYEKEE (reference sequence). The CDR3: CASSLWDTANYGYTF. The CDR3 DNA is TGTGCCAGCAGCTTATGGGACACGGCAAACTATGGCTACACCTTC.

V usage is TRBV28 and J usage is TRBJ2-7; D gene unclear. Germline V gene data show CDR1 as MDHEN and CDR2 as SYDVKM. Trimming left V 8 bases short and J 1 base short, with 15 bases between. This CDR3 is built from 14 residues. CDR3 protein: CASLKGGGSYEQYF. The CDR3 DNA is TGTGCCAGCTTGAAGGGCGGCGGATCCTACGAGCAGTACTTC.